The 30 T cell receptor beta chains below all came from one sample that was sequenced in a study of vaccination effects on CD4 cells after COVID-19. Expansion with viral peptide pools was applied to antigen-specific CD4+ T cells by the ViraFEST assay prior to sequencing. Scientists isolated CD4+ T cells after a roughly ten-day culture period ended. Each participant was administered two doses of either the BNT162b2 or the mRNA-1273 vaccine. TCRdb's table, derived via immunoSEQ multiplex PCR, lists solely in-frame clones and lacks some. The table records roughly 16,000 clones, roughly 76% of them present only once. For these receptors, no antigen is known. Sample: CD4+ T cells from PBMCs cultured with HCoV-NL63 spike peptides, taken after COVID-19 vaccination. The receptors derive from a human donor who received a COVID-19 vaccine.

V gene TRBV29-1 combines with J gene TRBJ1-4; D is undetermined. The CDR3 consists of 11 residues. Trimming left V 6 bases short and J 3 bases short, with 5 bases between. CDR1 is SQVTM, CDR2 ANQGSEA, per germline. The CDR3 loop is CSVLSNEKLFF. As DNA, the CDR3 is TGCAGCGTGCTGTCTAATGAAAAACTGTTTTTT. Drawing the rest from reference TRBV29-1 and TRBJ1-4, the complete variable domain is SAVISQKPSRDICQRGTSLTIQCQVDSQVTMMFWYRQQPGQSLTLIATANQGSEATYESGFVIDKFPISRPNLTFSTLTVSNMSPEDSSIYLCSVLSNEKLFFGSGTQLSVL.

The chain links TRBV15 to TRBJ2-3; TRBD2 might be the D (5 bases). With 4 bases removed from V and 6 bases from J, the gap between germline ends came to 20 bases. In germline, CDR1 is LNHNV, CDR2 YYDKDF (reference sequence). The CDR3 extends over 16 amino acids. The CDR3 reads CATSKSGIVVGDTQYF. CDR3 bases: TGTGCCACCAGCAAGTCGGGAATAGTGGTCGGGGATACGCAGTATTTT.

This clone was counted once. The rearrangement joins TRBV5-1 to TRBJ2-3; D is perhaps TRBD2 (6 bases). Germline-derived CDR1 and CDR2 are SGHRS and YFSETQ. The CDR3 contains 16 residues. V lost 0 bases, J lost 2 bases, and 13 bases lay in between. CDR3 nucleotide sequence: TGCGCCAGCAGCTTGGGGAGGGCGGAGAACACAGATACGCAGTATTTT. This translates into CASSLGRAENTDTQYF.

J is TRBJ1-2 and V is TRBV2; no firm D call. The CDR3 is 16 residues long. Trimming took off 5 bases at V and 0 bases at J, with 16 bases between the two ends. Germline assignment: CDR1 SNHLY and CDR2 FYNNEI. The CDR3 region is CASSPRHNTANYGYTF. The CDR3 DNA sequence: TGTGCCAGCAGTCCTAGACATAACACCGCTAACTATGGCTACACCTTC.

This clone has more than one count but fewer than ten. The chain is built from TRBV28 and TRBJ1-4, with D possibly matching TRBD1 (6 bases). This CDR3 has 14 amino acids. Germline CDR1 reads MDHEN; CDR2 reads SYDVKM. Trimming removed 6 bases at V and 5 bases at J, with 13 bases between. CDR3 loop: CASRSGTHNEKLFF. The CDR3 DNA sequence: TGTGCCAGCAGATCCGGGACACACAATGAAAAACTGTTTTTT.

The rearrangement uses TRBV24-1 and TRBJ2-5, with D perhaps matching TRBD1 (6 bases). V lost 3 bases, J lost 2 bases, and 9 bases lay in between. This CDR3 is 14 amino acids long. Germline V gives CDR1 KGHDR, CDR2 SFDVKD. The CDR3 reads CATSDPGQQETQYF. DNA of the CDR3: TGTGCCACCAGTGATCCCGGACAGCAAGAGACCCAGTACTTC.

The V and J genes are TRBV6-5 and TRBJ1-4; a possible D gene is TRBD1 (5 bases). V lost 5 bases to trimming and J lost 8 bases, with 12 bases between them. Germline values: CDR1 MNHEY, CDR2 SVGAGI. The CDR3 totals 13 residues. Written as DNA, the CDR3 is TGTGCCAGCAGTAGAGGGGTAGAGGAAAAACTGTTTTTT. It is translated as CASSRGVEEKLFF.

This clone was seen a handful of times. The chain uses TRBV6-5 and TRBJ1-6; 7 bases map to TRBD1. J was trimmed by 7 bases and V by 6 bases; bases with no gene match: 6. The CDR3 has 14 amino acids. CDR1 MNHEY and CDR2 SVGAGI come from the germline V gene. The DNA for the CDR3 is TGTGCCAGCAGGAGGGACAGATTGAATTCACCCCTCCACTTT. It translates to CASRRDRLNSPLHF.

This rearrangement joins TRBV27 to TRBJ1-2, with D unresolved. Germline CDR1 reads MNHEY; CDR2 reads SMNVEV (reference sequence). V lost 0 bases to trimming and J lost 0 bases, with 2 bases between them. The length of the CDR3 is 13 residues. The CDR3 nucleotides read TGTGCCAGCAGTTTATCGGCTAACTATGGCTACACCTTC. Translation gives CASSLSANYGYTF.

V usage is TRBV20-1 and J usage is TRBJ1-6, with D unresolved. Germline V gene sequence: CDR1 DFQATT, CDR2 SNEGSKA (reference sequence). Trimming shortened V by 3 bases and J by 7 bases, and 13 bases separated the two germline ends. The CDR3 loop spans 14 amino acids. The chain's CDR3 is CSASSWQLNSPLHF. CDR3 sequence (DNA): TGCAGTGCTAGTTCGTGGCAGCTGAATTCACCCCTCCACTTT.

A few counts support this clone. The chain recombines TRBV7-9 with TRBJ1-4; D is ambiguous. Germline V gene sequence: CDR1 SEHNR, CDR2 FQNEAQ (reference sequence). The CDR3 is made up of 16 amino acids. The V end lost 5 bases, the J end lost 0 bases, and 13 bases lay between the germline ends. The chain's CDR3 is CASSQKAGATNEKLFF. The CDR3 bases are TGTGCCAGCAGCCAAAAGGCAGGAGCAACTAATGAAAAACTGTTTTTT.

The V gene is TRBV6-5, the J gene TRBJ2-1, with D possibly being TRBD2 (6 bases). The ends were cut back, 8 bases at V and 0 bases at J, with 14 bases in the middle. Germline-derived CDR1 and CDR2 are MNHEY and SVGAGI. CDR3 length: 15 residues. CDR3 amino acids: CASRGAGSSYNEQFF. In DNA, the CDR3 is TGTGCCAGCCGCGGGGCGGGTAGCTCCTACAATGAGCAGTTCTTC.

V gene TRBV28 combines with J gene TRBJ2-7; 8 bases match TRBD2. The trim removed 7 bases at V and 3 bases at J, leaving 14 bases unmatched. This CDR3 has 16 amino acids. Germline CDR1 is MDHEN and CDR2 is SYDVKM. The CDR3, as DNA: TGTGCCAGCACCCGGGAGGGGTGGACTCAGGACTACGAGCAGTACTTC. As protein: CASTREGWTQDYEQYF.

This clone was recorded a few times. V is TRBV10-3 and J is TRBJ2-2; D perhaps matches TRBD2 (5 bases). Germline-derived CDR1 and CDR2 are ENHRY and SYGVKD. Trimming pared 0 bases from V and 13 bases from J, leaving 12 bases between. CDR3 length equals 13 residues. This CDR3 is CAISESTGAGLFF. Written as DNA, the CDR3 is TGTGCCATCAGTGAGTCGACGGGTGCGGGGCTGTTTTTT.

This clone has only a few counts. The chain couples TRBV3-1 (or the pseudogene TRBV3-2) to TRBJ2-1; 11 bases line up with TRBD2. The CDR3 is made up of 18 amino acids. CDR1 and CDR2 from the germline V gene are LGHDT and YNNKEL (reference sequence). The junction had 9 bases not matched to a gene; V was cut back by 0 bases and J by 5 bases. This CDR3 reads CASSQDNTSGGYHNEQFF. In DNA form, the CDR3 reads TGTGCCAGCAGCCAAGATAACACTAGCGGGGGCTACCACAATGAGCAGTTCTTC.

This sequence joins TRBV3-1 (or the pseudogene TRBV3-2) and TRBJ2-1; unclear D gene. V lost 4 bases to trimming and J lost 8 bases, with 18 bases between them. Germline CDR1 reads LGHDT; CDR2 reads YNNKEL (reference sequence). The CDR3 sequence is 15 residues long. CDR3 in DNA: TGTGCCAGCAGCCCGACGGGTCTTCATCGGGATGAGCAGTTCTTC. It specifies CASSPTGLHRDEQFF.

This rearrangement joins TRBV27 to TRBJ2-2; D unclear. From germline, CDR1 is MNHEY and CDR2 SMNVEV (reference sequence). V was pared by 3 bases and J by 0 bases, with 8 bases between. The CDR3 length is 15 residues. CDR3 bases: TGTGCCAGCAGTTTTTACTCGGCGAACACCGGGGAGCTGTTTTTT. It is translated as CASSFYSANTGELFF.

CDR3 residues: CAWGTDRGNTIYF. CDR3 nucleotides: TGTGCCTGGGGTACAGACCGAGGAAACACCATATATTTT. V and J are TRBV30 and TRBJ1-3; no definite D call. V gave up 5 bases and J gave up 4 bases, with 12 bases separating them. From germline, CDR1 is GTSNPN and CDR2 SVGIG (reference sequence). This CDR3 has 13 residues.

This clone has a handful of counts. The gene calls are TRBV7-9 and TRBJ1-2; D call uncertain. V was trimmed by 5 bases and J by 2 bases, leaving 15 bases between them. Germline lookup yields CDR1 SEHNR and CDR2 FQNEAQ (reference sequence). This CDR3 is 15 amino acids long. CDR3: CASSPRLPENYGYTF. The CDR3 region has the DNA TGTGCCAGCAGCCCTAGACTCCCGGAGAACTATGGCTACACCTTC. The whole variable domain, remainder taken from reference TRBV7-9 and TRBJ1-2, is DTGVSQNPRHKITKRGQNVTFRCDPISEHNRLYWYRQTLGQGPEFLTYFQNEAQLEKSRLLSDRFSAERPKGSFSTLEIQRTEQGDSAMYLCASSPRLPENYGYTFGSGTRLTVV.

The V call is TRBV18, the J call TRBJ2-4; D unclear. CDR1 is KGHSH and CDR2 is LQKENI in the germline V gene. The V end lost 2 bases, the J end lost 2 bases, and 7 bases lay between the germline ends. This CDR3 is 14 amino acids long. The CDR3 reads CASSPGNTKNIQYF. Written as DNA, the CDR3 is TGTGCCAGCTCACCAGGGAACACCAAAAACATTCAGTACTTC.

The chain couples TRBV6-5 to TRBJ2-2; D unclear. Between the trimmed V and J ends, which lost 0 bases and 1 base, there was a span of 6 bases. From germline, CDR1 is MNHEY and CDR2 SVGAGI. The CDR3 is 15 residues long. CDR3 region: CASSYSGGNTGELFF. The CDR3 nucleotides are TGTGCCAGCAGTTACTCCGGTGGGAACACCGGGGAGCTGTTTTTT.

The chain uses TRBV9 and TRBJ2-1, with 9 bases lining up with TRBD2. This CDR3 has 15 residues. V gave up 0 bases and J gave up 9 bases; unmatched junction bases: 7. Germline V CDR1 and CDR2: SGDLS, YYNGEE. CDR3 region: CASSVAFSGGGEQFF. DNA of the CDR3: TGTGCCAGCAGCGTAGCTTTTAGCGGGGGAGGTGAGCAGTTCTTC.

The gene calls are TRBV5-1 and TRBJ1-1; D gene ambiguous. The length of the CDR3 is 13 residues. Trimming took 1 base from V and 1 from J, leaving 5 bases between them. Germline loops: CDR1 SGHRS, CDR2 YFSETQ. The CDR3 bases are TGCGCCAGCAGCTTGACAACGAACACTGAAGCTTTCTTT. Its protein product is CASSLTTNTEAFF.

This clone was counted a single time. The chain combines TRBV7-8 with TRBJ2-3; TRBD2 matches 7 bases. V lost 1 base, J lost 7 bases, and 11 bases stayed unmatched. The germline V gene encodes CDR1 SGHVS and CDR2 FQNEAQ. CDR3 size: 16 residues. CDR3 amino acids: CASSLEATAGRNTQYF. The CDR3 DNA sequence: TGTGCCAGCAGCTTAGAGGCCACAGCGGGGAGAAATACGCAGTATTTT.

The chain couples TRBV5-6 to TRBJ1-4; D is unclear. Germline values: CDR1 SGHDT, CDR2 YYEEEE. The V end lost 4 bases, the J end lost 4 bases, and 8 bases lay between the germline ends. CDR3 size: 13 residues. The chain's CDR3 is CASSLRNNEKLFF. CDR3 in DNA: TGTGCCAGCAGCCTCAGGAATAATGAAAAACTGTTTTTT.

This chain uses TRBV2 with TRBJ1-4; D perhaps matches TRBD1 (6 bases). Germline V gene data show CDR1 as SNHLY and CDR2 as FYNNEI. The germline V and J ends were trimmed by 5 bases and 5 bases, with 18 bases remaining between them. The CDR3 consists of 16 residues. This CDR3 is CASSSLPGQKNEKLFF. The CDR3 DNA is TGTGCCAGCAGTAGTTTACCGGGACAAAAGAATGAAAAACTGTTTTTT.

This chain links TRBV7-9 with TRBJ1-2; D remains unclear. Germline-derived CDR1 and CDR2 are SEHNR and FQNEAQ (reference sequence). This CDR3 region has 16 residues. V dropped 4 bases and J dropped 1 base, with 16 bases sitting between them. This CDR3 reads CASSSDLRPLNYGYTF. The CDR3 bases are TGTGCCAGCAGCTCAGACCTGAGACCGCTTAACTATGGCTACACCTTC.

In DNA, the CDR3 is TGCAGCGTTGGGGGGGGCGGGCCTTACTACGAGCAGTACTTC. This sequence encodes CSVGGGGPYYEQYF. The chain uses TRBV29-1 and TRBJ2-7; possible D gene TRBD2, 7 bases. Germline values: CDR1 SQVTM, CDR2 ANQGSEA. This CDR3 has 14 amino acids. The V and J ends lost 4 bases and 3 bases respectively, with 16 bases between them.

The genes are TRBV6-5 and TRBJ2-1; D is possibly TRBD1 (5 bases). In germline, CDR1 is MNHEY, CDR2 SVGAGI. The CDR3 extends over 11 amino acids. The V end was cut by 5 bases, the J end by 6 bases, with 5 bases between. The DNA of the CDR3 is TGTGCCAGCAGTCAGGGCAATGAGCAGTTCTTC. It encodes CASSQGNEQFF.

The chain links TRBV6-6 to TRBJ2-1, with D possibly TRBD1 on 7 matching bases. CDR1 and CDR2 from the germline V gene are MNHNY and SVGAGI (reference sequence). Between the trimmed V and J ends, which lost 7 bases and 6 bases, there was a span of 19 bases. The CDR3 is 15 residues long. In DNA, the CDR3 is TGTGCCAGCACCCAGGGGGGACAGAATCGCAATGAGCAGTTCTTC. This sequence encodes CASTQGGQNRNEQFF.